These 31 T cell receptor beta chains came from one sample sequenced in a study of regulatory T cells. Findings and caveats of the study: In CD3G-deficient patients, conventional CD4+ T cells were enriched for hydrophobic CDR3 residues at positions 6 and 7.

No cognate antigen is known for these TCRs. Amplification used 52 TRBV primers and 13 TRBJ primers. Measured with immunoSEQ multiplex PCR; TCRdb has only the in-frame clones, and not every one. The sample yields tens of thousands of clones, about 93% seen once. Sample: conventional CD4+ T cells sorted from blood. These receptors all come from a child younger than 10 with CD3G deficiency.

The chain recombines TRBV28 with TRBJ2-3; 8 bases are a match to TRBD1. Germline V gene lookup returns CDR1 MDHEN and CDR2 SYDVKM. The CDR3 is 14 amino acids. V was pared by 4 bases and J by 7 bases, with 7 bases of the junction left unmatched. DNA for the CDR3: TGTGCCAGCAGTTCCGGACAGGGTTTGAATACGCAGTATTTT. Translated: CASSSGQGLNTQYF. Filled out from reference TRBV28 and TRBJ2-3, the complete variable domain reads DVKVTQSSRYLVKRTGEKVFLECVQDMDHENMFWYRQDPGLGLRLIYFSYDVKMKEKGDIPEGYSVSREKKERFSLILESASTNQTSMYLCASSSGQGLNTQYFGPGTRLTVL.

The chain carries TRBV6-1 and TRBJ2-1; D may be TRBD2 (5 bases). The CDR3 sequence is 14 residues long. CDR1 is MNHNS and CDR2 is SASEGT in the germline V gene. With 10 bases removed from V and 2 bases from J, the gap between germline ends came to 15 bases. In DNA form, the CDR3 reads TGTGCCATCTCGCGGACGCGGGCCTACAATGAGCAGTTCTTC. Protein sequence: CAISRTRAYNEQFF.

Only one count was recorded for this clone. This sequence joins TRBV6-4 and TRBJ2-7; D not certain. From germline, CDR1 is MRHNA and CDR2 SNTAGT. The ends were cut back, 8 bases at V and 1 base at J, with 15 bases in the middle. The CDR3 consists of 14 residues. CDR3 in DNA: TGTGCCAGCGCGACCCTACTATTTTCCTACGAGCAGTACTTC. Translation gives CASATLLFSYEQYF.

This clone was seen a single time. The chain recombines TRBV28 with TRBJ1-2; 7 nucleotides align to TRBD1. The germline CDR1 and CDR2 sequences are MDHEN and SYDVKM. The junction had 4 bases not matched to a gene; V was cut back by 2 bases and J by 4 bases. The CDR3 sequence is 14 residues long. CDR3 DNA sequence: TGTGCCAGCAGTTTACTACAGGGGACCTATGGCTACACCTTC. Translated, it gives CASSLLQGTYGYTF.

The chain recombines TRBV9 with TRBJ2-1; 8 nucleotides line up with TRBD2. The V gene end was trimmed by 7 bases and the J gene end by 0 bases; junction bases not matched to a gene: 15. CDR1 SGDLS and CDR2 YYNGEE come from the germline V gene. The CDR3 contains 18 residues. In DNA, the CDR3 is TGTGCCAGCGATGGGGGCCCGGGAGGGCCCTCCTCCTACAATGAGCAGTTCTTC. This sequence encodes CASDGGPGGPSSYNEQFF.

About this clone: Other DNA variants within this sample encode the same CDR3. J is TRBJ2-3 and V is TRBV28, with D hard to call. The CDR3 loop spans 12 amino acids. Germline V gives CDR1 MDHEN, CDR2 SYDVKM. Trimming took 4 bases from V and 2 from J, leaving 4 bases between them. DNA of the CDR3: TGTGCCAGCAGTTCCAACACAGATACGCAGTATTTT. This gives the protein CASSSNTDTQYF.

This chain connects TRBV7-3 to TRBJ2-7, with unresolved D. The germline V gene encodes CDR1 SGHTA and CDR2 FQGTGA. V was trimmed by 1 base and J by 5 bases, leaving 15 bases between them. The CDR3 extends over 15 amino acids. This chain's CDR3 is CASSLNGFRVHEQYF. In DNA form, the CDR3 reads TGTGCCAGCAGCTTAAATGGGTTCAGAGTTCACGAGCAGTACTTC. The full variable domain, in which reference TRBV7-3 and TRBJ2-7 provide the parts outside the CDR3, is GAGVSQTPSNKVTEKGKYVELRCDPISGHTALYWYRQSLGQGPEFLIYFQGTGAADDSGLPNDRFFAVRPEGSVSTLKIQRTERGDSAVYLCASSLNGFRVHEQYFGPGTRLTVT.

The chain joins TRBV18 to TRBJ2-7; the match to TRBD1 covers 10 bases. CDR3 length equals 14 residues. J lost 2 bases, V lost 2 bases, and 0 bases had no gene match. Germline V CDR1 and CDR2: KGHSH, LQKENI. The CDR3 spells CASSPGQGAYEQYF. Written as DNA, the CDR3 is TGTGCCAGCTCACCAGGACAGGGGGCCTACGAGCAGTACTTC.

The count of this clone is one. The V and J genes are TRBV28 and TRBJ1-2; D is unresolved. The CDR3 has 12 residues. The germline gives CDR1 MDHEN, CDR2 SYDVKM. V was shortened by 7 bases and J by 9 bases, with 15 bases between the two germline ends. CDR3 sequence: CASTTPGTSYTF. The CDR3 DNA reads as TGTGCCAGCACCACCCCGGGCACAAGCTACACCTTC.

The rearrangement links TRBV28 to TRBJ2-2; D may match TRBD1 or TRBD2 (5 bases each). Trimming took off 4 bases at V and 3 bases at J, with 12 bases between the two ends. Germline CDR1 MDHEN, CDR2 SYDVKM. This CDR3 contains 15 residues. CDR3 loop: CASSWGTADTGELFF. DNA of the CDR3: TGTGCCAGCAGTTGGGGCACAGCGGACACCGGGGAGCTGTTTTTT. The whole variable domain, remainder taken from reference TRBV28 and TRBJ2-2, is DVKVTQSSRYLVKRTGEKVFLECVQDMDHENMFWYRQDPGLGLRLIYFSYDVKMKEKGDIPEGYSVSREKKERFSLILESASTNQTSMYLCASSWGTADTGELFFGEGSRLTVL.

The rearrangement uses TRBV18 and TRBJ2-7, with 9 bases aligning to TRBD2. The germline V gene encodes CDR1 KGHSH and CDR2 LQKENI. CDR3 length: 14 residues. Trimming took 8 bases from V and 5 from J; bases not matched to a gene: 10. In nucleotides, the CDR3 is TGTGCCAGCCGCCGTGTAGCGGGAGACGACGAGCAGTACTTC. Amino acids: CASRRVAGDDEQYF.

V is TRBV7-8 and J is TRBJ2-7, with D possibly being TRBD1 (6 bases). V was trimmed by 5 bases and J by 9 bases, leaving 17 bases between them. The germline CDR1 and CDR2 sequences are SGHVS and FQNEAQ. This CDR3 contains 13 residues. CDR3 bases: TGTGCCAGCAGCCTAGAACCAGGGGCGCTGCAGTACTTC. It specifies CASSLEPGALQYF.

The chain has TRBV6-1 and TRBJ2-7; D gene ambiguous. The CDR3 contains 14 residues. The V and J ends lost 4 bases and 7 bases respectively, with 17 bases between them. The germline V gene encodes CDR1 MNHNS and CDR2 SASEGT. CDR3 sequence (DNA): TGTGCCAGCAGTGGACCCAGACCAAGAATTGAGCAGTACTTC. Translated: CASSGPRPRIEQYF.

The rearrangement joins TRBV7-9 to TRBJ2-1; TRBD2 agrees at 14 bases. CDR3 length: 17 residues. CDR1 is SEHNR and CDR2 is FQNEAQ in the germline V gene (reference sequence). The V gene end was trimmed by 0 bases and the J gene end by 6 bases; junction bases not matched to a gene: 4. CDR3 DNA: TGTGCCAGCAGCTTAGCTGGGACTAGCGGGAGAACCAATGAGCAGTTCTTC. Amino acids: CASSLAGTSGRTNEQFF.

The chain joins TRBV28 to TRBJ2-6; a possible D gene is TRBD1 (5 bases). Germline CDR1 MDHEN, CDR2 SYDVKM. V was cut by 5 bases and J by 1 base, with 9 bases left in between. The length of the CDR3 is 15 residues. The CDR3 loop is CASSRRGSGANVLTF. In DNA, the CDR3 is TGTGCCAGCAGTCGAAGGGGATCTGGGGCCAACGTCCTGACTTTC. The full variable domain, completed using reference TRBV28 and TRBJ2-6, is DVKVTQSSRYLVKRTGEKVFLECVQDMDHENMFWYRQDPGLGLRLIYFSYDVKMKEKGDIPEGYSVSREKKERFSLILESASTNQTSMYLCASSRRGSGANVLTFGAGSRLTVL.

The genes are TRBV5-5 and TRBJ2-4; D is uncertain. Germline CDR1 is SGHKS and CDR2 is YYEKEE (reference sequence). V was cut by 0 bases and J by 3 bases, with 10 bases left in between. The CDR3 is made up of 15 amino acids. The CDR3 here is CASSLVGSGKNIQYF. The CDR3 nucleotides are TGTGCCAGCAGCTTGGTGGGATCTGGCAAAAACATTCAGTACTTC.

The V and J genes are TRBV5-1 and TRBJ1-1, with D possibly TRBD1 on 5 matching bases. The germline gives CDR1 SGHRS, CDR2 YFSETQ. CDR3 length equals 12 residues. DNA for the CDR3: TGCGTAGGGGCCCCAAGGAACACTGAAGCTTTCTTT. As protein: CVGAPRNTEAFF.

The chain has TRBV5-1 and TRBJ1-4; perhaps TRBD1 as D (5 bases). Germline lookup yields CDR1 SGHRS and CDR2 YFSETQ. Trimming removed 4 bases from V and 4 bases from J, with 14 bases in between. The CDR3 has 15 amino acids. CDR3 in amino acids: CASSRGAGINEKLFF. CDR3 sequence (DNA): TGCGCCAGCAGCCGGGGTGCAGGGATTAATGAAAAACTGTTTTTT.

The V gene is TRBV7-8, the J gene TRBJ2-1; 11 bases map to TRBD2. Germline loops: CDR1 SGHVS, CDR2 FQNEAQ. The CDR3 loop spans 15 amino acids. Trimming took 5 bases from V and 8 from J; bases not matched to a gene: 8. The CDR3 bases are TGTGCCAGCAGCATCCTAGCGGGAGGTAACTATGAGCAGTTCTTC. Protein: CASSILAGGNYEQFF.

The CDR3 is CASSEIVRGTSYEQYF. The CDR3 nucleotides are TGTGCCAGCAGTGAGATCGTTCGCGGTACTTCCTACGAGCAGTACTTC. This chain uses TRBV25-1 with TRBJ2-7; no reliable D call. The germline gives CDR1 MGHDK, CDR2 SYGVNS. Trimming stripped 3 bases from V and 1 base from J, with 16 bases between. This CDR3 spans 16 amino acids.

The chain couples TRBV10-3 to TRBJ2-7, with D maybe TRBD1 (6 bases). The CDR3 sequence is 12 residues long. The V gene's germline CDR1 is ENHRY and CDR2 SYGVKD. V was pared by 3 bases and J by 7 bases, with 10 bases between. CDR3 nucleotide sequence: TGTGCCATCAGTGAAACAGGGTGGGAGCAGTACTTC. This codes for CAISETGWEQYF.

The rearrangement joins TRBV6-1 to TRBJ1-2, with D possibly being TRBD1 (6 bases). V was clipped by 4 bases and J by 4 bases, with 7 bases between them. Germline V CDR1 and CDR2: MNHNS, SASEGT. CDR3 length: 12 amino acids. In DNA, the CDR3 is TGTGCCAGCAGTGCGGACAGCTATGGCTACACCTTC. Translated: CASSADSYGYTF.

The V gene is TRBV10-3, the J gene TRBJ2-3; 11 bases line up with TRBD2. The V gene's germline CDR1 is ENHRY and CDR2 SYGVKD. The CDR3 sequence is 13 residues long. The V segment lost 10 bases and the J segment 3 bases; nucleotides outside the gene matches: 3. CDR3 residues: CASGTSGTDTQYF. For the CDR3, the DNA is TGTGCCAGCGGGACTAGCGGTACAGATACGCAGTATTTT.

This clone appeared once. The chain recombines TRBV28 with TRBJ1-1, with 8 bases aligning to TRBD1. Germline CDR1 is MDHEN and CDR2 is SYDVKM. V lost 4 bases and J lost 4; bases outside the gene matches: 5. The CDR3 runs to 14 residues. CDR3 residues: CASSSRTGRTEAFF. The CDR3 region has the DNA TGTGCCAGCAGTTCCCGGACAGGGCGCACTGAAGCTTTCTTT.

Concerning this clone: Other DNA sequences in the sample encode the same CDR3. This sequence joins TRBV7-9 and TRBJ2-1; no clear D gene. Trimming removed 1 base from V and 5 bases from J, with 0 bases in between. Looked up from germline, CDR1 is SEHNR and CDR2 is FQNEAQ (reference sequence). This CDR3 is 11 amino acids long. CDR3 sequence (DNA): TGTGCCAGCAGCTTAGACAATGAGCAGTTCTTC. As protein: CASSLDNEQFF.

The chain employs TRBV28 and TRBJ1-1; D perhaps matches TRBD1 (5 bases). Germline CDR1 reads MDHEN; CDR2 reads SYDVKM. This CDR3 contains 15 residues. Trimming took off 3 bases at V and 4 bases at J, with 15 bases between the two ends. The CDR3 DNA reads as TGTGCCAGCAGTTTCCTGACCGGGGCTTCCACTGAAGCTTTCTTT. Encoded protein: CASSFLTGASTEAFF.

This clone was detected only once. The chain is built from TRBV28 and TRBJ2-7, with a tentative D call TRBD2 (5 bases). The CDR3 consists of 11 residues. CDR1 MDHEN and CDR2 SYDVKM come from the germline V gene. Trimming left V 9 bases short and J 4 bases short, with 10 bases between. The CDR3 region has the DNA TGTGCCAGTCGGAGCGGTTACGAGCAGTACTTC. It encodes CASRSGYEQYF.

The chain combines TRBV6-5 with TRBJ2-1; TRBD1 is a possible D gene (6 bases). Germline V gives CDR1 MNHEY, CDR2 SVGAGI. V lost 5 bases, J lost 5 bases, and 13 bases lay in between. The CDR3 extends over 14 amino acids. The CDR3 coding sequence is TGTGCCAGCAGTAGTGAACAGGGTCACAATGAGCAGTTCTTC. Translating gives CASSSEQGHNEQFF.

V usage is TRBV28 and J usage is TRBJ2-6; D is ambiguous. CDR1 and CDR2 (germline): MDHEN, SYDVKM. V lost 6 bases to trimming and J lost 2 bases, with 5 bases between them. The CDR3 sequence is 13 residues long. The CDR3 DNA follows: TGTGCCAGCAGCCTGACTGGGGCCAACGTCCTGACTTTC. It is translated as CASSLTGANVLTF.

V gene TRBV19 combines with J gene TRBJ2-6, with D unclear. The length of the CDR3 is 12 residues. V was cut by 7 bases and J by 0 bases, with 1 base left in between. CDR1 and CDR2 (germline): LNHDA, SQIVND (reference sequence). CDR3 sequence reads: CASNSGANVLTF. For the CDR3, the DNA is TGTGCCAGTAACTCTGGGGCCAACGTCCTGACTTTC.

V usage is TRBV19 and J usage is TRBJ2-5; a weak D match, TRBD2 (5 bases). In germline, CDR1 is LNHDA, CDR2 SQIVND (reference sequence). The CDR3 runs to 17 residues. V was clipped by 1 base and J by 5 bases, with 20 bases between them. CDR3 region: CASSIVPLLSREETQYF. The CDR3 DNA is TGTGCCAGTAGTATAGTTCCGTTGTTATCGAGGGAGGAGACCCAGTACTTC. Looking up the rest from reference TRBV19 and TRBJ2-5 gives the full variable domain: DGGITQSPKYLFRKEGQNVTLSCEQNLNHDAMYWYRQDPGQGLRLIYYSQIVNDFQKGDIAEGYSVSREKKESFPLTVTSAQKNPTAFYLCASSIVPLLSREETQYFGPGTRLLVL.